A selection of T cell receptor beta chains follows, all from one sample in a study of shared clonotypes between healthy human individuals. Repertoires were generated with immunoSEQ multiplex PCR, while TCRdb's copy carries only in-frame clones and drops some. The table has about 1.5 million clones, 95% to 99% seen once. The sample comprised naive CD4+ T cells sorted from blood. All receptors come from a man aged 25-40 years in good health. The conserved cysteine and the conserved F or W are not part of the CDR3 here. D genes are given only for firm matches.

d_call	v_call	j_call	cdr3_aa
.	TRBV9	TRBJ1-1	ASSGGLNTEAF
.	TRBV19	TRBJ2-7	ASSITYLREQY
.	TRBV11-2	TRBJ1-2	ASSPQSYYGYT
.	TRBV11-2	TRBJ2-7	ASRPVRGEQY
.	TRBV14	TRBJ2-2	ASSQGGVNTGELF
TRBD1	TRBV6-5	TRBJ2-1	ASRTVGQGYNEQF
.	TRBV7-9	TRBJ2-6	ASSPHGSGPGANVLT
TRBD1	TRBV6-5	TRBJ2-1	ASSYSGTGTYNEQF
.	TRBV13	TRBJ1-2	ASSSRRGMLPGYT
TRBD2	TRBV10-3	TRBJ2-1	AILRRGGSSYNEQF
.	TRBV5-1	TRBJ2-1	ASSFGDPTYNEQF
TRBD1	TRBV5-4	TRBJ2-1	ASSSDRGGEQF
TRBD1	TRBV28	TRBJ1-5	AIGGLSNQPQH
.	TRBV7-9	TRBJ2-7	ASSLIRHGDYEQY
.	TRBV7-9	TRBJ2-7	ASREISSYEQY
TRBD1	TRBV7-9	TRBJ1-1	ASSFGQGYTEAF
.	TRBV25-1	TRBJ2-1	ASSPGTLGNEQF
.	TRBV18	TRBJ1-4	ASSPQGAWSNEKLF
.	TRBV28	TRBJ1-1	ASSLLGTEAF
.	TRBV29-1	TRBJ1-2	SVVGDGNYGYT
TRBD1	TRBV5-1	TRBJ2-3	ASSLSSGTGPNTQY
TRBD2	TRBV28	TRBJ2-7	ASKPPSGGPYEQY
.	TRBV5-6	TRBJ2-7	ASSYDTRETEQY
.	TRBV5-1	TRBJ2-7	ASSLIPFSYEQY
TRBD1	TRBV6-5	TRBJ2-7	ASSDRGSTYEQY
.	TRBV28	TRBJ1-2	AGTDRYYGYT
.	TRBV6-5	TRBJ1-4	ASRAGEKLF
TRBD1	TRBV6-1	TRBJ1-5	ASRQGVNSNQPQH
.	TRBV29-1	TRBJ2-3	SVAMQGGPSSTDTQY
.	TRBV18	TRBJ2-1	ASSPGGVEQF
TRBD2	TRBV5-5	TRBJ2-1	ASSSTLMGLAGVSEQF
.	TRBV14	TRBJ2-1	ASSQGGIGGRLIRNEQF
TRBD2	TRBV2	TRBJ2-7	ASSAGLASYEQY
.	TRBV21-1	TRBJ2-1	ASSKATHDEQF
TRBD1	TRBV29-1	TRBJ2-7	SVEGTGTYEQY